The entry below gives a single TCR beta chain sequence along with its context. Its target is unknown. This specimen comes from a study of T cell responses to AZD1222 COVID-19 vaccine. The CDR3 sequence is 13 residues long. The germline V gene has CDR1 SGHVS and CDR2 FQNEAQ. Trimming pared 2 bases from V and 5 bases from J, leaving 10 bases between. Profiled with immunoSEQ multiplex PCR; TCRdb holds only in-frame clones, not every one. The table has 75,000 to 100,000 clones, 70% to 90% seen once; the top ten hold approximately 13%. The study's findings and limits: With two AZD1222 doses given, Spike-specific TCR breadth and depth both rose. It should be noted that donors were predominantly white British and more often female, and clonal diversity was possibly underestimated.

The clonotype was recovered from an adult in good health. The sequencing used peripheral blood, collected on day 0 of AZD1222 vaccination. This chain uses TRBV7-8 with TRBJ2-7, with D unresolved. The CDR3 coding sequence is TGTGCCAGCAGCTTAAGAGGAAGGGACGAGCAGTACTTC. It specifies CASSLRGRDEQYF.